This T cell receptor beta chain was documented in a study of CD4 T cells in relation to SARS-CoV-2 and coronaviruses. Whole-study context: The HLA restriction of the shared crossreactive spike epitopes was mapped.

The V end lost 2 bases, the J end lost 3 bases, and 9 bases lay between the germline ends. CDR1 and CDR2 from the germline V gene are ENHRY and SYGVKD. This CDR3 region has 14 residues. The unexposed donors gave CD4+ T cells in about 2010-2019, prior to COVID-19. Only one count was recorded for this clone. TCRdb's table, derived via immunoSEQ multiplex PCR, lists solely in-frame clones and lacks some. Of about 60,000 clones in the sample, 94% were seen once. This TCR was sampled from a human donor in good health. The specimen sequenced was naive CD4+ T cells from PBMCs. The subset here: naive CD4+ T cells isolated by negative enrichment. The J gene is TRBJ2-3, the V gene TRBV10-3; D is unresolved. The CDR3 region has the DNA TGTGCCATCAGTGAGGGTCGACCTACAGATACGCAGTATTTT. Protein sequence: CAISEGRPTDTQYF.